This passage covers 25 T cell receptor beta chains from one sample sequenced in a study of T cell repertoires in aging, cancer and after chemotherapy. Multiplex touch-down PCR with TRB-A/B primers amplified rearranged V-D-J TRB sequences. TCRdb reprocessed the multiplex PCR reads via MiXCR and lists one record per CDR3 protein. The repertoire holds 13,000 or so distinct CDR3 sequences, with 20% to 30% as singletons. TCR beta rearrangements were amplified from peripheral blood genomic DNA. Material for sequencing was blood. The receptors stem from a human donor in good health.

The J gene is TRBJ2-1, the V gene TRBV7-2, with D perhaps given as TRBD1 or TRBD2 (6 bases each). Trimming stripped 1 base from V and 4 bases from J, with 11 bases between. Germline V gene data show CDR1 as SGHTA and CDR2 as FQGNSA. The CDR3 runs 15 residues. The CDR3 spells CASSLEGGWYNEQFF. The CDR3 bases are TGTGCCAGCAGCTTAGAGGGGGGCTGGTACAATGAGCAGTTCTTC.

This clonotype was seen more than once but under ten times. The chain employs TRBV6-2 or TRBV6-3 and TRBJ2-7, with no clear D. The CDR3 sequence is 13 residues long. Germline V gene sequence: CDR1 MNHEY, CDR2 SVGEGT. V lost 3 bases to trimming and J lost 6 bases, with 12 bases between them. The CDR3 is CASSYGVGSEQYV. CDR3 coding DNA: TGTGCCAGCAGTTATGGGGTGGGATCCGAGCAGTACGTC.

This clonotype was picked up a small number of times. The chain is built from TRBV27 and TRBJ2-4; D is perhaps TRBD2 (5 bases). Per germline, CDR1 MNHEY and CDR2 SMNVEV (reference sequence). The CDR3 is 15 amino acids. V shed 2 bases and J shed 3 bases, with 11 bases lying between them. This CDR3 is CASSLKEAGKNIQYF. The DNA for the CDR3 is TGTGCCAGCAGTTTAAAGGAGGCGGGCAAAAACATTCAGTACTTC.

This clonotype appeared a few times. CDR3 region: CASSGGGGRRTEAFF. CDR3 coding DNA: TGTGCCAGCAGCGGGGGGGGTGGCCGGCGCACTGAAGCTTTCTTT. The chain links TRBV5-4 to TRBJ1-1, with D possibly TRBD1 on 5 matching bases. Trimming cost V 4 bases and J 4 bases, with 17 bases left between them. Germline V gene lookup returns CDR1 SGHNT and CDR2 YYREEE (reference sequence). CDR3 size: 15 residues.

V and J are TRBV25-1 and TRBJ1-4, with 8 bases aligning to TRBD1. The CDR3 runs to 16 residues. CDR1 and CDR2 from the germline V gene are MGHDK and SYGVNS. The V segment lost 5 bases and the J segment 4 bases; nucleotides outside the gene matches: 9. CDR3 sequence: CASSKPRQGINEKLFF. The CDR3 coding sequence is TGTGCCAGCAGTAAACCCAGACAGGGGATTAATGAAAAACTGTTTTTT.

This chain uses TRBV13 with TRBJ2-7, with 7 bases lining up with TRBD2. After removal of 6 bases from V and 6 bases from J, the junction contained 11 bases not matched to a gene. Germline CDR1 is PRHDT and CDR2 is FYEKMQ (reference sequence). The CDR3 spans 14 residues. This chain's CDR3 is CASSSRIGRGEQYF. The CDR3, as DNA: TGTGCCAGCAGTTCAAGAATTGGGAGGGGCGAGCAGTACTTC.

The CDR3 DNA follows: TGCAGTGCTAGCAGTGGGCAGTCTAACTATGGCTACACCTTC. Protein product: CSASSGQSNYGYTF. The rearrangement links TRBV20-1 to TRBJ1-2; D is unresolved. CDR1 DFQATT and CDR2 SNEGSKA come from the germline V gene (reference sequence). CDR3 length equals 14 residues. With 3 bases removed from V and 0 bases from J, the gap between germline ends came to 11 bases.

This clonotype came up a few times. V is TRBV6-1 and J is TRBJ1-4; tentative D call: TRBD1 (6 bases). Looked up from germline, CDR1 is MNHNS and CDR2 is SASEGT. The V end lost 3 bases, the J end lost 2 bases, and 16 bases lay between the germline ends. This CDR3 spans 17 amino acids. CDR3 DNA sequence: TGTGCCAGCAGTGAGAACGCTGGACAGCGCACTAATGAAAAACTGTTTTTT. It yields the protein CASSENAGQRTNEKLFF.

V usage is TRBV5-4 and J usage is TRBJ2-3; 8 nucleotides align to TRBD1. This CDR3 region has 16 residues. The germline gives CDR1 SGHNT, CDR2 YYREEE (reference sequence). Unmatched junction bases numbered 4, after V lost 0 bases and J lost 1 base. The CDR3 is CASSLGTGMRTDTQYF. CDR3 nucleotides: TGTGCCAGCAGCTTGGGGACAGGGATGCGCACAGATACGCAGTATTTT.

This clonotype was seen more than once but under ten times. The chain employs TRBV10-3 and TRBJ1-1; 7 nucleotides match TRBD1. V gave up 5 bases and J gave up 1 base; unmatched junction bases: 7. Germline CDR1 and CDR2: ENHRY and SYGVKD. CDR3 length: 15 residues. The CDR3 nucleotides are TGTGCCATCAGTTCCAGGGGGTATCGGAACACTGAAGCTTTCTTT. The encoded protein is CAISSRGYRNTEAFF.

The gene calls are TRBV25-1 and TRBJ1-2; 8 positions match TRBD1. The CDR3 runs 13 residues. CDR1 is MGHDK and CDR2 is SYGVNS in the germline V gene. The V segment lost 6 bases and the J segment 8 bases; nucleotides outside the gene matches: 8. The CDR3 sequence: CASSPTGVGGYTF. CDR3 nucleotide sequence: TGTGCCAGCAGCCCGACAGGGGTCGGGGGCTACACCTTC.

This clonotype was seen a handful of times. The rearrangement links TRBV12-3 or TRBV12-4 to TRBJ1-3; 8 bases map to TRBD1. CDR3 length: 14 amino acids. With 6 bases clipped from V and 1 base from J, the junction kept 2 bases outside the gene matches. The DNA for the CDR3 is TGTGCCAGCAGCCGACAGGGGTCTGGAAACACCATATATTTT. It translates to CASSRQGSGNTIYF.

As to this clonotype: A much larger clonotype is one base distant, so this may be a read error. The rearrangement uses TRBV6-5 and TRBJ2-7; 8 bases align to TRBD1. Germline V lookup: CDR1 MNHEY, CDR2 SVGAGI. With V trimmed by 4 bases and J by 3 bases, 8 bases remained unmatched. The CDR3 is 15 residues long. In DNA form, the CDR3 reads TGTGCCAGCAGTTCCCACCTCGGACAGGGCTACGAGCAGTACTTC. Translating gives CASSSHLGQGYEQYF.

The chain carries TRBV20-1 and TRBJ2-5; D not resolved. Gene TRBJ2-7 matches the end of the DNA better, so the J call may be wrong. This CDR3 comprises 11 residues. Germline CDR1 and CDR2: DFQATT and SNEGSKA (reference sequence). CDR3 coding DNA: TGCAGTGTAGTTGGGCCCTACGAGCAGTACTTC. Amino acid sequence: CSVVGPYEQYF.

A few counts support this clonotype. The chain joins TRBV6-1 to TRBJ2-1; 8 bases fit TRBD2. J lost 4 bases, V lost 6 bases, and 5 bases had no gene match. Germline-derived CDR1 and CDR2 are MNHNS and SASEGT. The CDR3 is made up of 14 amino acids. The CDR3 here is CASRREGSYNEQFF. CDR3 bases: TGTGCCAGCAGACGGGAGGGGTCTTACAATGAGCAGTTCTTC.

This rearrangement joins TRBV20-1 to TRBJ1-5; D gene uncertain. CDR3 length: 15 residues. V shed 0 bases and J shed 0 bases, with 9 bases lying between them. The germline V gene encodes CDR1 DFQATT and CDR2 SNEGSKA (reference sequence). In DNA, the CDR3 is TGCAGTGCTAGAGATTTACAGCTTAGCAATCAGCCCCAGCATTTT. It specifies CSARDLQLSNQPQHF.

The gene calls are TRBV4-2 and TRBJ2-1, with D hard to call. CDR3 length equals 15 residues. Deletions cut 1 base from V and 1 base from J, with 8 bases between. Germline assignment: CDR1 LGHNA and CDR2 YNFKEQ. The CDR3 region has the DNA TGTGCCAGCAGCCAAGTGATATTGTCCTACAATGAGCAGTTCTTC. Protein sequence: CASSQVILSYNEQFF.

The chain couples TRBV29-1 to TRBJ1-1; 12 bases are shared with TRBD1. Trimming took 7 bases from V and 1 from J; bases not matched to a gene: 7. This CDR3 has 15 residues. Germline loops: CDR1 SQVTM, CDR2 ANQGSEA. The DNA for the CDR3 is TGCAGCGCCCGGGACAGGGGGCGAGGGAACACTGAAGCTTTCTTT. It yields the protein CSARDRGRGNTEAFF.

As regards this clonotype: A read error may explain this, as a much larger clone is one base away. This chain connects TRBV6-5 to TRBJ2-6, with D unresolved. CDR3 size: 12 residues. V lost 8 bases, J lost 7 bases, and 9 bases lay in between. Germline V gene data show CDR1 as MNHEY and CDR2 as SVGAGI. CDR3 amino acids: CASSVGANVLTF. The DNA for the CDR3 is TGTGCCAGCTCTGTGGGAGCCAACGTCCTGACTTTC.

This clonotype counts as medium-sized. This chain links TRBV7-9 with TRBJ2-7; TRBD2 agrees at 7 bases. Germline CDR1 SEHNR, CDR2 FQNEAQ (reference sequence). Unmatched junction bases numbered 8, after V lost 5 bases and J lost 7 bases. This CDR3 contains 13 residues. CDR3 region: CASSHGTTGEQYF. DNA for the CDR3: TGTGCCAGCAGCCATGGGACTACGGGAGAGCAGTACTTC.

The CDR3 coding sequence is TGTGCCAGCAGCTCTTCGGGTACTCCCGCGGCCGAGCAGTACGTC. Translating it yields CASSSSGTPAAEQYV. This chain joins TRBV5-6 and TRBJ2-7; D gene uncertain. The CDR3 consists of 15 residues. Trimming removed 3 bases at V and 6 bases at J, with 19 bases between. Germline CDR1 and CDR2: SGHDT and YYEEEE.

This clonotype is classed as medium-sized. The chain combines TRBV19 with TRBJ2-3; D may be TRBD2 (5 bases). Germline CDR1 and CDR2: LNHDA and SQIVND (reference sequence). Between the trimmed V and J ends, which lost 6 bases and 6 bases, there was a span of 16 bases. This CDR3 region has 14 residues. As DNA, the CDR3 is TGTGCCAGTAGCATTGGAGGAGGTTTGGATACGCAGTATTTT. Its translation is CASSIGGGLDTQYF.

This chain uses TRBV27 with TRBJ1-5; D perhaps matches TRBD1 (6 bases). The germline gives CDR1 MNHEY, CDR2 SMNVEV (reference sequence). The V gene lost 6 bases and the J gene lost 6 bases, with 12 bases spanning the gap. This CDR3 has 13 residues. Written as DNA, the CDR3 is TGTGCCAGCAGGCTGTCAGGGGCTCAGCCCCAGCATTTT. It encodes CASRLSGAQPQHF.

The chain employs TRBV20-1 and TRBJ2-3, with D perhaps TRBD2 (6 bases). The CDR3 runs 13 residues. V lost 6 bases, J lost 11 bases, and 21 bases lay in between. Looked up from germline, CDR1 is DFQATT and CDR2 is SNEGSKA (reference sequence). CDR3 amino acids: CSAHYRGSHGQYF. Written as DNA, the CDR3 is TGCAGTGCCCACTATCGGGGGTCCCATGGGCAGTATTTT.

This chain joins TRBV13 and TRBJ1-3; 7 bases match TRBD1. V was clipped by 5 bases and J by 0 bases; unmatched bases: 10. This CDR3 has 17 residues. CDR1 is PRHDT, CDR2 FYEKMQ, per germline (reference sequence). The CDR3 bases are TGTGCCAGCAGCAAGACGAAAAACAGGGGCTCTGGAAACACCATATATTTT. This codes for CASSKTKNRGSGNTIYF.